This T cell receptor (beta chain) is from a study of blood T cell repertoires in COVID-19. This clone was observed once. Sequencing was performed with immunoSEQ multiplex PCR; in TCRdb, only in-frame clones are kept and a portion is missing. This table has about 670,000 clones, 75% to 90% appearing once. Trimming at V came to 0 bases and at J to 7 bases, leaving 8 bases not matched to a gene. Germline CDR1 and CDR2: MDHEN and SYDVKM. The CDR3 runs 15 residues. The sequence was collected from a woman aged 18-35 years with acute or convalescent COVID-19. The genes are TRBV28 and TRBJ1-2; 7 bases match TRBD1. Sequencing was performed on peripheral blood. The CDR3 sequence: CASSLWTGPGGGYTF. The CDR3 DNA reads TGTGCCAGCAGTTTATGGACAGGGCCCGGTGGTGGCTACACCTTC.